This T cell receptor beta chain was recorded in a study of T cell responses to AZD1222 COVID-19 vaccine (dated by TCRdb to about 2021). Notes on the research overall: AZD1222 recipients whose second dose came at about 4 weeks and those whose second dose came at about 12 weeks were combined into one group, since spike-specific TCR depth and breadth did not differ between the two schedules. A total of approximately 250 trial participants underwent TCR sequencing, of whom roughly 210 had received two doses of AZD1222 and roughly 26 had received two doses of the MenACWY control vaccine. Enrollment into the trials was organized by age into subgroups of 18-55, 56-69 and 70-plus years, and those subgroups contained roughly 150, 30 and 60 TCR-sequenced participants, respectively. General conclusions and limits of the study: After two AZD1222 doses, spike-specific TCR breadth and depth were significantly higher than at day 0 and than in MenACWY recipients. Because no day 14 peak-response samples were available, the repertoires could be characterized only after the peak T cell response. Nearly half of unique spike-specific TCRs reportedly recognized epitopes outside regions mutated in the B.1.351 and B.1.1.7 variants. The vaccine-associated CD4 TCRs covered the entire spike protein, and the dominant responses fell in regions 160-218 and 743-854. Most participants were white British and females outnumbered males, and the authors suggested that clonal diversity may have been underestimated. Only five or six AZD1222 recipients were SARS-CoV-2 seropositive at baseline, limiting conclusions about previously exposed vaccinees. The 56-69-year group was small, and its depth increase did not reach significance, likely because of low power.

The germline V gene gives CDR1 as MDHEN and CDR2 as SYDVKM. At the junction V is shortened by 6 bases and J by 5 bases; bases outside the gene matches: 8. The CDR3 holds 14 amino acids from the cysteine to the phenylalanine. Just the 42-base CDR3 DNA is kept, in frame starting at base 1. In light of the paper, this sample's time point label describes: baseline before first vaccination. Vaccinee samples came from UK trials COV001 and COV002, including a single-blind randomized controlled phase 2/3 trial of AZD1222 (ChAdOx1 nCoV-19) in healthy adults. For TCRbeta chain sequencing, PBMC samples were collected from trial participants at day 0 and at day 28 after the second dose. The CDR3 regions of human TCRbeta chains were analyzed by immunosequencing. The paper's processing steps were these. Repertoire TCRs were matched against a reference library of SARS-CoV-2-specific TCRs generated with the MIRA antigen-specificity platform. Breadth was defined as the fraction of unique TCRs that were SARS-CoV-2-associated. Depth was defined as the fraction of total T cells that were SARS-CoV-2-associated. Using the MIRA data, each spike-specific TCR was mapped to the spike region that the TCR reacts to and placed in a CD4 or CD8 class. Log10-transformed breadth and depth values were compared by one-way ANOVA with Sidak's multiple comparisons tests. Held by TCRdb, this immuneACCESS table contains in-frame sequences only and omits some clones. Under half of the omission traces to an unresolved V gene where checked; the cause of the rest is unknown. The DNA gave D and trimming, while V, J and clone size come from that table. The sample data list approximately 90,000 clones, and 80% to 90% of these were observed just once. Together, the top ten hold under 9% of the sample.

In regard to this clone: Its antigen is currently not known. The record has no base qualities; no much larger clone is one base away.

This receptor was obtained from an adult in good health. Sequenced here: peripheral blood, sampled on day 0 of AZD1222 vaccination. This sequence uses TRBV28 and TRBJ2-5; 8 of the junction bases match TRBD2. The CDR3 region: CASRPGLAWETQYF. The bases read TGTGCCAGCAGGCCCGGACTAGCTTGGGAGACCCAGTACTTC.